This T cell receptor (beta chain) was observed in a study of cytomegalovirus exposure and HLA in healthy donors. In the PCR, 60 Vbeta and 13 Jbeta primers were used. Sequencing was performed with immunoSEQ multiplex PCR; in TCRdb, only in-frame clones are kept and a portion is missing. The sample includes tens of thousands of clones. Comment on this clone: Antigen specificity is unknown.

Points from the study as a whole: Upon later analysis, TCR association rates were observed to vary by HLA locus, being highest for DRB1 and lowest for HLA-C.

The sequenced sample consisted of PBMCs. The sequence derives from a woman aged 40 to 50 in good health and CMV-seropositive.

CDR3 protein: CASSIAETGAGNQPQHF. In nucleotides, the CDR3 is TGTGCCAGTAGTATAGCCGAGACAGGGGCGGGCAATCAGCCCCAGCATTTT. The chain uses TRBV19 and TRBJ1-5; 8 nucleotides line up with TRBD1. Trimming cost V 1 base and J 2 bases; bases outside gene matches: 7. The CDR3 length is 17 residues. Germline V gene data show CDR1 as LNHDA and CDR2 as SQIVND (reference sequence).